This T cell receptor (beta chain) was recorded in a study of cytomegalovirus exposure and HLA in healthy donors. At the level of the study: Genotyping of 430 or so donors showed that about 79% belonged to the Caucasian-associated ancestry cluster.

V was trimmed by 6 bases and J by 0 bases, leaving 15 bases between them. There are 15 residues in the CDR3. The germline CDR1 and CDR2 sequences are LNHNV and YYDKDF (reference sequence). Worth noting for this clone: The antigen is unknown.

The PCR had 60 Vbeta and 13 Jbeta primers. TCRdb's table, derived via immunoSEQ multiplex PCR, lists solely in-frame clones and lacks some. Among 180,000 or so clones, approximately 83% were seen once, and the ten largest hold approximately 8.5%. Whole-study results and caveats: V- and J-gene trimming in TCR beta was tied to a missense DCLRE1C variant by an analysis performed later. The classifier was said to identify cytomegalovirus status with high specificity and sensitivity.

This clonotype originated in a young man in good health and CMV-seropositive. Sample: PBMCs. The gene calls are TRBV15 and TRBJ2-7; D is perhaps TRBD2 (5 bases). CDR3 protein: CATRGTRPSSYEQYF. DNA for the CDR3: TGTGCCACCAGGGGTACTAGGCCCAGCTCCTACGAGCAGTACTTC.